This entry is about one T cell receptor (beta chain). V lost 4 bases to trimming and J lost 6 bases, with 12 bases between them. CDR1 is SNHLY, CDR2 FYNNEI, per germline. This CDR3 is 14 amino acids long. This sample is drawn from a study of blood T cell repertoires in COVID-19. Sequenced by immunoSEQ multiplex PCR; TCRdb stores in-frame clones only, minus some. This sample has roughly 190,000 clones, with about 88% found just once. The material sequenced was peripheral blood. This TCR was recovered from a middle-aged woman who had recovered from COVID-19. The chain uses TRBV2 and TRBJ2-2; tentative D call: TRBD1 (6 bases). The CDR3 reads CASSVQGSAGELFF. The CDR3 DNA follows: TGTGCCAGCAGTGTACAGGGTTCGGCCGGGGAGCTGTTTTTT.